This TCR beta chain comes out of a study of cytomegalovirus exposure and HLA in healthy donors. In the study overall: Early on, a data release was issued that held some 85 million unique TCRs from HLA-typed donors. In terms of ancestry, the Caucasian-associated cluster contained 75% to 85% of the roughly 400 genotyped donors. Findings of the study overall: Differences between HLA loci emerged in a later analysis of TCR association rates, with DRB1 most and HLA-C fewest. Most observed TCR sequences were rare, whereas some public TCRs were detected in many donors.

The CDR3 contains 14 residues. Germline assignment: CDR1 MGHRA and CDR2 YSYEKL. Trimming removed 6 bases from V and 5 bases from J; junction bases left unmatched: 6. Primers: 60 Vbeta forward and 13 Jbeta reverse. TCRdb's table, derived via immunoSEQ multiplex PCR, lists solely in-frame clones and lacks some. This sample has 180,000 or so clones, with almost 80% found just once. This clone was counted a few times. Its antigen is not known. The sequenced material came from PBMCs. The chain joins TRBV4-1 to TRBJ1-1, with 10 bases lining up with TRBD1. The sequence was collected from a man aged 50 to 59 in good health and CMV-seropositive. The CDR3 DNA follows: TGCGCCAGCAGTCCAGGACAGGGGGGGACTGAAGCTTTCTTT. Its translation: CASSPGQGGTEAFF.